This T cell receptor beta chain was found in a study of blood T cell repertoires in COVID-19. Study as a whole: The origin of the acute and convalescent COVID-19 samples was the United States, Italy and Spain. Nucleic acid was either cDNA or gDNA, and it came from T cells, B-cell-depleted T cells, or PBMCs.

The CDR3 sequence is 14 residues long. The authors' processing: Reference gene primer amplification yielded estimated nucleated cell counts. Sequencing was performed with immunoSEQ multiplex PCR; in TCRdb, only in-frame clones are kept and a portion is missing. V, J and clone size derive from that table, while D and trimming were established from the DNA sequence. The sample carries about 350,000 clones, around 90% recorded once. The sample holds a few counts of this clone. The receptor was derived from a woman between 18 and 29 years old who had recovered from COVID-19. This chain links TRBV21-1 with TRBJ2-7; the table's D gene call, TRBD1, was not cross checked with the DNA. TRBV21-1 is deemed a pseudogene. The source material was peripheral blood. CDR3 coding DNA: TGTGCCAGGGGGGACAGGGGACCCTTCTACGAGCAGTACGTC. Its protein is CARGDRGPFYEQYV.